This T cell receptor beta chain was retrieved from a study of neurological immune-mediated disorders. Findings and caveats of the study: Private repertoires in all groups were suggested, as expanded clones shared no CDR3 amino acid sequences across subjects. The level of TCR clonal expansion was highest in patients with HTLV-1-associated myelopathy and lowest in multiple sclerosis, where it fell below the level seen in healthy controls.

This clonotype has a count of ten or more. The antigen is not known. The length of the CDR3 is 13 residues. The junction had 5 bases not matched to a gene; V was cut back by 4 bases and J by 9 bases. Germline V gene data show CDR1 as SQVTM and CDR2 as ANQGSEA. TCRdb re-called the 5' RACE reads through MiXCR, storing one row per CDR3 protein. The sample shows 46,000 or so distinct CDR3 sequences, roughly 4.4% of them seen only once. This TCR came from a woman aged 60-75 years with multiple sclerosis. V is TRBV29-1 and J is TRBJ2-1, with 11 bases matching TRBD1. Sequencing was done on a sample of PBMCs. The CDR3 loop reads CSVGGQGDGEQFF. In DNA form, the CDR3 reads TGCAGCGTTGGGGGACAGGGGGACGGTGAGCAGTTCTTC.